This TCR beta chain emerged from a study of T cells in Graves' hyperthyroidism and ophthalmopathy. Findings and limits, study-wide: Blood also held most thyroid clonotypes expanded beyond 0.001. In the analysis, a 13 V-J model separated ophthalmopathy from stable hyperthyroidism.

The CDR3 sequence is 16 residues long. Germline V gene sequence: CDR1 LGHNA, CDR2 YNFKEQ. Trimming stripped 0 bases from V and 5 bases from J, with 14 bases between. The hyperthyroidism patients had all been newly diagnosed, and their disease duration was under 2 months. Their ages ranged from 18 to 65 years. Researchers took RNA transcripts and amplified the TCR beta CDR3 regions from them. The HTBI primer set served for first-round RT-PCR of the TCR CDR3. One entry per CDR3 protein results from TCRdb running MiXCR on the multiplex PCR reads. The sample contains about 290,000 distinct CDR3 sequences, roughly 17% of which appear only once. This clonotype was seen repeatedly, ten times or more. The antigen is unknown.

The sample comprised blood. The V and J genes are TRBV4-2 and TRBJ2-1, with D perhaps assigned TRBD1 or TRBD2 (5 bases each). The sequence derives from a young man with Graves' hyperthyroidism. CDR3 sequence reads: CASSQDHGTLNNEQFF. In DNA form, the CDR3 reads TGTGCCAGCAGCCAAGATCATGGGACCCTAAACAATGAGCAGTTCTTC.